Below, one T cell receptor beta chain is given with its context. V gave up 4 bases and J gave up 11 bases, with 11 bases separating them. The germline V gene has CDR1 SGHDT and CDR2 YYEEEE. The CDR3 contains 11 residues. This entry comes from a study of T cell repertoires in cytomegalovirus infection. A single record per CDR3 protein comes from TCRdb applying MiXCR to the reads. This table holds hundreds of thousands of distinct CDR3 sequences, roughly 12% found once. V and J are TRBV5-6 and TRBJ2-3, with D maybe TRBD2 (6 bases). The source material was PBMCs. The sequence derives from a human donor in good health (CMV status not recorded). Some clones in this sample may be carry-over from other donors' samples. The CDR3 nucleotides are TGTGCCAGCAGCCACGTGGGAGGGCAGTATTTT. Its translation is CASSHVGGQYF.